This paragraph reports one T cell receptor beta chain. This clone was counted a few times. This clone's antigen is unknown. Base-call qualities are not available, and no considerably larger clone is one nucleotide away. The sample comes from a study of OX40 agonist ivuxolimab in advanced cancers. For the wider study: Ivuxolimab was an agonistic, fully human IgG2 monoclonal antibody directed against OX40 (CD134), a costimulatory receptor. In the dose-escalation cohort, roughly 82% of patients were male, and the mean age was 60 years with a range of about 20 to 90. The paper reports the monotherapy dose-escalation portion (N of about 51 patients) of the phase I ivuxolimab trial. Peripheral TCRbeta sequencing aimed to test whether ivuxolimab altered TCR sequence diversity and caused clonal T-cell expansion. Among the approximately 54 dose-escalation patients, 19 had hepatocellular carcinoma, around 15 melanoma, 9 renal cell carcinoma and 9 head and neck cancer. Intravenous ivuxolimab was administered to patients every 2 weeks at six dose levels: 0.01, 0.1, 0.3, 1.5, 3 and 10 mg/kg. Three dose-escalation patients achieved partial responses, one with hepatocellular carcinoma and two with cutaneous melanoma. Patients were allowed to have had prior anti-PD-1, anti-PD-L1 or anti-CTLA-4 therapy, and roughly 40% of the dose-escalation patients had been treated with checkpoint inhibitors.

Broad study findings and their caveats: Clonal expansion of both CD4+ and CD8+ blood T cells was observed from baseline to week 6 at doses 0.1 to 3.0 mg/kg. Low levels of normalized T-cell clonal expansion were also seen in some patients who did not respond. After ivuxolimab, CD8+ T cells had more expanded clones than CD4+ T cells on average. Partial responders in the 0.1-3.0 mg/kg groups had among the lowest normalized peripheral clonal expansion, especially among CD8+ T cells. The antigen specificity of the clonally expanded peripheral T cells was not determined.

Patients with autoimmune disease history or receiving systemic immunosuppression were excluded from the trial. Peripheral blood for TCR sequencing was collected from all dose cohorts at baseline, on cycle 4 day 1, and on cycle 7 day 1. Samples were obtained from an open-label, multicenter, first-in-human phase I dose-escalation trial of ivuxolimab. Adults with locally advanced or metastatic melanoma, renal cell, hepatocellular, or head and neck squamous cell carcinoma were enrolled in the trial. Before TCR sequencing, CD4+ T cells and CD8+ T cells from peripheral blood were sorted into separate populations. For sequencing of the TCRbeta CDR3 region, genomic DNA was extracted from the sorted cells. The immunoSEQ Assay was used to sequence the TCRbeta CDR3 regions. This immuneACCESS table, as held by TCRdb, lists in-frame sequences with V and J called but not all clones. Of the missing ones, under half trace to an unresolved V gene in checked studies; the others have no known cause. The sample has 40,000 or so clones on record, roughly nine tenths of them singletons. In total, the top ten clones hold roughly 0.57% of the sample.

CDR1 and CDR2 were assigned from the germline V gene (reference sequence) as GTSNPN and SVGIG. The CDR3 runs 14 amino acids, cysteine and phenylalanine included. The only DNA kept is the CDR3, 42 bases in frame from the first base. At the junction V is shortened by 2 bases and J by 2 bases; bases outside the gene matches: 1. The sequences come from CD4+ or CD8+ T cells sorted from blood, collected in a trial of the OX40 agonist ivuxolimab. The chain is assembled from TRBV30 and TRBJ1-5, with TRBD1 identical over 9 junction bases. The sequence derives from an adult with an advanced solid tumor such as melanoma, head and neck, liver or kidney cancer. The CDR3 sequence is CAWSRTGGNQPQHF. In nucleotide form, the sequence is TGTGCCTGGAGTAGGACAGGGGGCAATCAGCCCCAGCATTTT.